The 14 T cell receptor beta chains below all came from one sample that was sequenced in a study of blood T cell repertoires in COVID-19. TCRdb's copy holds only in-frame clones and misses some; the assay was immunoSEQ multiplex PCR. Here the sample spans around 250,000 clones, nearly 85% being singletons. The specimen sequenced was peripheral blood. These receptors all stem from a human donor in a cohort sampled during active COVID-19.

This clone was seen only a few times. The chain combines TRBV5-4 with TRBJ2-7; 8 bases line up with TRBD1. Germline assignment: CDR1 SGHNT and CDR2 YYREEE (reference sequence). V dropped 3 bases and J dropped 5; count of bases not matched to a gene: 7. The CDR3 runs 14 residues. CDR3 loop: CASSYQGARDEQYF. In DNA form, the CDR3 reads TGTGCCAGCAGCTATCAGGGGGCGCGGGACGAGCAGTACTTC.

The chain uses TRBV28 and TRBJ2-3; TRBD2 is a possible D gene (5 bases). CDR1 is MDHEN, CDR2 SYDVKM, per germline. V was trimmed by 4 bases and J by 2 bases, leaving 22 bases between them. This CDR3 contains 18 residues. The DNA for the CDR3 is TGTGCCAGCAGTTCCCCCCTACTGTTGGAGGAGCACACAGATACGCAGTATTTT. Encoded protein: CASSSPLLLEEHTDTQYF.

V usage is TRBV5-4 and J usage is TRBJ2-4; possible D gene TRBD2, 6 bases. The germline gives CDR1 SGHNT, CDR2 YYREEE (reference sequence). V lost 3 bases and J lost 1, with 8 bases in between. This CDR3 spans 14 amino acids. The CDR3 nucleotides are TGTGCCAGCAGCTCCACTAGCGCCAAAAACATTCAGTACTTC. As protein: CASSSTSAKNIQYF. Filled out from reference TRBV5-4 and TRBJ2-4, the complete variable domain reads ETGVTQSPTHLIKTRGQQVTLRCSSQSGHNTVSWYQQALGQGPQFIFQYYREEENGRGNFPPRFSGLQFPNYSSELNVNALELDDSALYLCASSSTSAKNIQYFGAGTRLSVL.

V and J are TRBV24-1 and TRBJ2-7, with TRBD1 matching 11 bases. Germline values: CDR1 KGHDR, CDR2 SFDVKD. After removal of 4 bases from V and 0 bases from J, the junction contained 7 bases not matched to a gene. CDR3 length equals 17 residues. The CDR3 sequence is CATSELDRGPFSYEQYF. As DNA, the CDR3 is TGTGCCACCAGTGAGTTGGACAGGGGGCCGTTCTCCTACGAGCAGTACTTC.

J is TRBJ1-3 and V is TRBV3-1 (or the pseudogene TRBV3-2); no reliable D call. V lost 2 bases and J lost 1, with 9 bases in between. This CDR3 comprises 15 residues. The germline CDR1 and CDR2 sequences are LGHDT and YNNKEL (reference sequence). In DNA form, the CDR3 reads TGTGCCAGCAGCCAATTATCAGGATCTGGAAACACCATATATTTT. It specifies CASSQLSGSGNTIYF.

The rearrangement uses TRBV29-1 and TRBJ2-7; 8 nucleotides agree with TRBD1. This CDR3 is 15 amino acids long. Germline V gene data show CDR1 as SQVTM and CDR2 as ANQGSEA. J lost 1 base, V lost 0 bases, and 5 bases had no gene match. Here the CDR3 reads CSVEDNRGVSYEQYF. The CDR3 DNA reads as TGCAGCGTTGAAGATAACAGGGGGGTGTCCTACGAGCAGTACTTC.

DNA of the CDR3: TGTGCCAGCAGTGCCCATCACTCACCTTCCTACAATGAGCAGTTCTTC. Its protein is CASSAHHSPSYNEQFF. The chain links TRBV6-4 to TRBJ2-1; D is unresolved. V lost 4 bases and J lost 1, with 14 bases in between. The CDR3 covers 16 residues. Germline CDR1 MRHNA, CDR2 SNTAGT.

Only a few counts were recorded for this clone. DNA for the CDR3: TGTGCCAGTGCTAATCAGGGTGAAGAGACCCAGTACTTC. Translation: CASANQGEETQYF. The V call is TRBV19, the J call TRBJ2-5, with D possibly matching TRBD1 (5 bases). The germline CDR1 and CDR2 sequences are LNHDA and SQIVND (reference sequence). Deletions cut 8 bases from V and 3 bases from J, with 13 bases between. This CDR3 has 13 residues.

The rearrangement joins TRBV5-8 to TRBJ2-7; TRBD1 aligns across 7 bases. Looked up from germline, CDR1 is SGHTS and CDR2 is YDEGEE. Trimming took 1 base from V and 4 from J; bases not matched to a gene: 2. The CDR3 is 13 residues long. This chain's CDR3 is CASSLMDRYEQYF. CDR3 nucleotides: TGTGCCAGCAGCTTGATGGACAGGTACGAGCAGTACTTC.

The V and J genes are TRBV28 and TRBJ1-1; 9 bases match TRBD1. The CDR3 contains 15 residues. Germline trimming cut 5 bases from V and 5 bases from J; bases unmatched to any gene: 9. Germline lookup yields CDR1 MDHEN and CDR2 SYDVKM. This chain's CDR3 is CASSLSGQGRTEAFF. The CDR3 DNA is TGTGCCAGCAGTCTATCAGGACAGGGGAGAACTGAAGCTTTCTTT. Full variable domain (missing parts from reference TRBV28 and TRBJ1-1): DVKVTQSSRYLVKRTGEKVFLECVQDMDHENMFWYRQDPGLGLRLIYFSYDVKMKEKGDIPEGYSVSREKKERFSLILESASTNQTSMYLCASSLSGQGRTEAFFGQGTRLTVV.

CDR3 region: CAAQRGVPTDTQYF. The CDR3 DNA is TGTGCCGCGCAGCGGGGGGTTCCAACAGATACGCAGTATTTT. V and J are TRBV6-5 and TRBJ2-3, with 9 bases lining up with TRBD2. J gave up 3 bases and V 11 bases, and 9 bases lay outside the gene matches. There are 14 residues in the CDR3. Germline values: CDR1 MNHEY, CDR2 SVGAGI.

The chain couples TRBV2 to TRBJ1-2; D uncertain. Per germline, CDR1 SNHLY and CDR2 FYNNEI. Trimming removed 5 bases from V and 2 bases from J, with 15 bases in between. This CDR3 has 15 amino acids. The CDR3 bases are TGTGCCAGCAGTCCCAGCTCGGGAAGAAACTATGGCTACACCTTC. It specifies CASSPSSGRNYGYTF. The variable domain in full, with the rest retrieved from reference TRBV2 and TRBJ1-2, is EPEVTQTPSHQVTQMGQEVILRCVPISNHLYFYWYRQILGQKVEFLVSFYNNEISEKSEIFDDQFSVERPDGSNFTLKIRSTKLEDSAMYFCASSPSSGRNYGYTFGSGTRLTVV.

The gene calls are TRBV16 and TRBJ1-4; tentative D call: TRBD1 (5 bases). CDR1 and CDR2 (germline): KGHSY, FQNENV. Trimming took 4 bases from V and 5 from J, leaving 14 bases between them. The CDR3 runs 15 residues. CDR3: CASSLSGWWNEKLFF. DNA of the CDR3: TGTGCCAGCAGCCTTTCAGGGTGGTGGAATGAAAAACTGTTTTTT.

V and J are TRBV7-2 and TRBJ2-3; the D gene is possibly TRBD2 (6 bases). V lost 2 bases and J lost 6, with 12 bases in between. Germline-derived CDR1 and CDR2 are SGHTA and FQGNSA. This CDR3 spans 14 amino acids. The CDR3: CASSLSGGRDTQYF. CDR3 nucleotides: TGTGCCAGCAGCTTAAGTGGGGGGAGGGATACGCAGTATTTT.